This T cell receptor beta chain originates from a study of blood T cell repertoires in COVID-19 (dated by TCRdb to about 2020). Notes on the research overall: Samples from collaborators originated in the United States, Italy and Spain and spanned both the acute and convalescent phases of COVID-19. HLA class I and class II types, where available, came from metadata supplied by the sample provider rather than from assay-based typing. The prospective study material was composed of cDNA or gDNA derived from T cells, B-cell-depleted T cells, or PBMCs. The repertoires were released in a freely available public database intended as a resource for research on the immune response to SARS-CoV-2. Deeply sampled blood TCRbeta repertoires from subjects exposed to, actively infected with, or recovered from COVID-19 were included in the dataset. Samples were obtained from the ongoing ImmuneRACE study (first 160 participants) and from over 1,000 subjects provided by 6 global collaborators. A de-identified subject ID, COVID-19 status, age in years and sex were almost always included in the sample metadata. Beyond this particular receptor, the publication reports: The quantity of clinical and demographic metadata differed by source and by participant and was supplied without curation.

Participants in the prospective study were enrolled through a virtual design, were aged roughly 18 to 100 years, and lived in approximately 25 United States geographic areas. To assign participants to cohorts, the prospective study relied on clinical history that participants themselves reported in a screening survey and a study questionnaire. For ImmuneRACE Cohort 3, a participant was defined as recovered based on two consecutive negative NP/OP PCR tests, clearance by a healthcare professional, or resolution of symptoms. In the prospective study, mobile phlebotomists collected whole blood, serum and a nasopharyngeal or oropharyngeal swab from each participant. Prospective study participants could optionally give additional blood draws and questionnaires over a roughly 2-month period. Before DNA extraction, prospective study blood samples were shipped either frozen or at room temperature. The immunoSEQ Assay, a bias-controlled multiplex PCR, was used to amplify TCRbeta CDR3 regions from genomic DNA. In the paper's pipeline: The number of nucleated cells in each sample was estimated by amplification of reference gene primers within the assay. Sequence reads were collapsed and filtered to measure the absolute abundance of every unique TCRbeta CDR3 rearrangement. For each sample, productive Simpson clonality was calculated by taking the square root of Simpson's diversity index across productive rearrangements. TCRdb mirrors the immuneACCESS table, restricted to in-frame sequences. Some clones are absent from its copies; in checked studies, under half trace to an unresolved V gene, and the reason for the others is unknown. The DNA was the basis for D and trimming; V, J and clone size are from that table. This sample has 400,000 or so clones in its table, and around 87% of those were observed once. The ten largest clonotypes hold about 1.1% of the sample.

For CDR1 and CDR2, the germline V gene (reference sequence) lists LNHDA and SQIVND. The CDR3 starts with the cysteine, ends with the phenylalanine, and has 16 residues. The sequence is cut down to CDR3 DNA, 48 bases in frame from base 1. Relative to germline, V is 6 bases shorter and J is 7 bases shorter, with 23 bases between their ends. As concerns this clone: The target of this receptor is not known. Within one base of it there is no much larger clone, and no base qualities were kept.

The sequence derives from a man aged 25 to 40 who had recovered from COVID-19. What was sequenced was PBMCs or T cells enriched from blood (not recorded which). The chain is encoded by TRBV19 joined to TRBJ2-3; TRBD1 is possibly the D segment (6 matching bases). The CDR3 region has the sequence CASRGAPGSGRNTQYF. In nucleotide form, the sequence is TGTGCCAGTAGGGGGGCCCCGGGATCTGGCAGAAATACGCAGTATTTT. With all but the CDR3 taken from the reference TRBV19 and TRBJ2-3 genes, the full variable domain is: DGGITQSPKYLFRKEGQNVTLSCEQNLNHDAMYWYRQDPGQGLRLIYYSQIVNDFQKGDIAEGYSVSREKKESFPLTVTSAQKNPTAFYLCASRGAPGSGRNTQYFGPGTRLTVL.